This T cell receptor (beta chain) is drawn from a study of blood T cell repertoires in COVID-19. Across the study: The analysed material was cDNA or gDNA that came from T cells, B-cell-depleted T cells, or PBMCs.

Cohorts were determined from participant-reported clinical history. Generated by immunoSEQ multiplex PCR, the TCRdb table keeps only in-frame clones and is missing some. The sample consists of fewer than 200,000 clones, roughly 84% of them appearing once. Germline trimming cut 9 bases from V and 5 bases from J; bases unmatched to any gene: 11. The CDR3 runs 14 residues. Germline CDR1 reads LNHDA; CDR2 reads SQIVND (reference sequence). The specimen sequenced was PBMCs or T cells enriched from blood (not recorded which). The TCR originated in a woman aged 30 to 39 who had been exposed to COVID-19. The chain is built from TRBV19 and TRBJ1-2; 8 bases are shared with TRBD1. CDR3 loop: CASRPPGGAYGYTF. Here the CDR3 DNA reads TGTGCCAGCCGACCCCCAGGGGGCGCGTATGGCTACACCTTC.